A selection of T cell receptor beta chains follows, all from one sample in a study of blood T cell repertoires in COVID-19. Produced via immunoSEQ multiplex PCR; TCRdb's table is partial and in-frame only. The data show roughly 72,000 clones, around 79% seen once. The specimen was peripheral blood. The origin of the receptors is an elderly woman with active or convalescent COVID-19. The CDR3 runs from the conserved cysteine through the conserved F or W. A D gene is named only where the DNA matches it firmly. For some rows the clone size is stated as once, few or many, or as a class when expanded; others skip it.

J gene: TRBJ2-4; clone size: .; D gene: TRBD1; V gene: TRBV2; CDR3 DNA: TGTGCCAGCACCCTTCAGGGGGCTCTAAACATTCAGTACTTC; CDR3 protein: CASTLQGALNIQYF
J gene: TRBJ1-4; clone size: .; D gene: .; V gene: TRBV7-2; CDR3 DNA: TGTGCCAGCAGCTTAGTCGGAGTTGGAAAACTGTTTTTT; CDR3 protein: CASSLVGVGKLFF
J gene: TRBJ2-1; clone size: .; D gene: .; V gene: TRBV4-1; CDR3 DNA: TGCGCCAGCAGCCAAGCCCGCTACAATGAGCAGTTCTTC; CDR3 protein: CASSQARYNEQFF
J gene: TRBJ2-7; clone size: medium-sized; D gene: .; V gene: TRBV7-9; CDR3 DNA: TGTGCCAGCAGCCCACCCTCGGGGGATGGTAACTACGAGCAGTACTTC; CDR3 protein: CASSPPSGDGNYEQYF
J gene: TRBJ1-1; clone size: .; D gene: .; V gene: TRBV6-5; CDR3 DNA: TGTGCCAGCATATCTGCCGGGGCGGGGGCCACTGAAGCTTTCTTT; CDR3 protein: CASISAGAGATEAFF
J gene: TRBJ1-5; clone size: few; D gene: .; V gene: TRBV9; CDR3 DNA: TGTGCCAGCAGCCCGGTAGGGGTGCTGAGCAATCAGCCCCAGCATTTT; CDR3 protein: CASSPVGVLSNQPQHF
J gene: TRBJ2-1; clone size: .; D gene: TRBD1; V gene: TRBV5-4; CDR3 DNA: TGTGCCAGCAGCTTGTCAGGGGGCGATGAGCAGTTCTTC; CDR3 protein: CASSLSGGDEQFF
J gene: TRBJ2-5; clone size: .; D gene: TRBD2; V gene: TRBV6-5; CDR3 DNA: TGTGCCAGCAGTCTTACTAGCGGCCCAGAGACCCAGTACTTC; CDR3 protein: CASSLTSGPETQYF
J gene: TRBJ1-1; clone size: once; D gene: .; V gene: TRBV10-3; CDR3 DNA: TGTGCCATCAGTAGCAATGGGAACACTGAAGCTTTCTTT; CDR3 protein: CAISSNGNTEAFF
J gene: TRBJ2-1; clone size: .; D gene: TRBD2; V gene: TRBV6-2/TRBV6-3; CDR3 DNA: TGTGCCAGCAGTCATATTAGCGGGGGGTTCAATGAGCAGTTCTTC; CDR3 protein: CASSHISGGFNEQFF
J gene: TRBJ2-5; clone size: .; D gene: TRBD1; V gene: TRBV4-2; CDR3 DNA: TGTGCCAGCCGGGACAGTCCACAAGAGACCCAGTACTTC; CDR3 protein: CASRDSPQETQYF
J gene: TRBJ2-1; clone size: .; D gene: TRBD2; V gene: TRBV9; CDR3 DNA: TGTGCCAGCAGCGTAGAACCAGCGGGAGCTTATGAGCAGTTCTTC; CDR3 protein: CASSVEPAGAYEQFF
J gene: TRBJ1-1; clone size: .; D gene: .; V gene: TRBV6-1; CDR3 DNA: TGTGCCAGCAGTGCGGGTTTATTTCCTTCCAAGAACACTGAAGCTTTCTTT; CDR3 protein: CASSAGLFPSKNTEAFF
J gene: TRBJ1-1; clone size: .; D gene: .; V gene: TRBV7-9; CDR3 DNA: TGTGCCAGCAACCCCCGGGAGGGGGGCACTGAAGCTTTCTTT; CDR3 protein: CASNPREGGTEAFF
J gene: TRBJ1-5; clone size: .; D gene: TRBD1; V gene: TRBV30; CDR3 DNA: TGTGCCTGGACCCCCAGGGGGGAAGGCAATCAGCCCCAGCATTTT; CDR3 protein: CAWTPRGEGNQPQHF
J gene: TRBJ1-5; clone size: .; D gene: .; V gene: TRBV30; CDR3 DNA: TGTGCCTGGAGTGATGGGGGCGATCAGCCCCAGCATTTT; CDR3 protein: CAWSDGGDQPQHF
J gene: TRBJ1-1; clone size: .; D gene: .; V gene: TRBV4-3; CDR3 DNA: TGCGCCAGCAGCCGCCTCCCAGGGAACACTGAAGCTTTCTTT; CDR3 protein: CASSRLPGNTEAFF
J gene: TRBJ2-5; clone size: .; D gene: .; V gene: TRBV13; CDR3 DNA: TGTGCCAGCAGCACAGGACACGGCCAAGAGACCCAGTACTTC; CDR3 protein: CASSTGHGQETQYF
J gene: TRBJ1-3; clone size: .; D gene: .; V gene: TRBV19; CDR3 DNA: TGTGCCAGTACGGTCTTTTCAAGCCTCTCTGGAAACACCATATATTTT; CDR3 protein: CASTVFSSLSGNTIYF
J gene: TRBJ1-4; clone size: .; D gene: TRBD1; V gene: TRBV6-6; CDR3 DNA: TGTGCCAGCAGTTACCCGAGACAGGGGTGGGATGAAAAACTGTTTTTT; CDR3 protein: CASSYPRQGWDEKLFF
J gene: TRBJ2-1; clone size: .; D gene: TRBD2; V gene: TRBV7-9; CDR3 DNA: TGTGCCAGCAGTCATGGAGGGAGGGCCCTCGATGAGCAGTTCTTC; CDR3 protein: CASSHGGRALDEQFF
J gene: TRBJ2-5; clone size: .; D gene: .; V gene: TRBV6-2/TRBV6-3; CDR3 DNA: TGTGCCAGCAGCCCATCAATTTCAGGGGTGGAGACCCAGTACTTC; CDR3 protein: CASSPSISGVETQYF
J gene: TRBJ2-3; clone size: few; D gene: .; V gene: TRBV19; CDR3 DNA: TGTGCCAGTAGTATACGGGGGAGCACAGATACGCAGTATTTT; CDR3 protein: CASSIRGSTDTQYF
J gene: TRBJ2-3; clone size: .; D gene: .; V gene: TRBV15; CDR3 DNA: TGTGCCACCAGCAGAGGTCTCAGGGGGACTGGTTTGGCGGATACGCAGTATTTT; CDR3 protein: CATSRGLRGTGLADTQYF